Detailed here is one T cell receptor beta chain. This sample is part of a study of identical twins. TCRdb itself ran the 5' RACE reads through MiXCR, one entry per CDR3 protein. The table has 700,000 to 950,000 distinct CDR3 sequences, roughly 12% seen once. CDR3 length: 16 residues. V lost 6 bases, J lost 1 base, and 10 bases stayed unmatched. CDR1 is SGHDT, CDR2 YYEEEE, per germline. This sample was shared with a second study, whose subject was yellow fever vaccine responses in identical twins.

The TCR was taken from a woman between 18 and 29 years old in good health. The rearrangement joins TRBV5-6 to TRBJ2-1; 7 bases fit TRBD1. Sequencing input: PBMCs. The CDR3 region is CASMYRGLSSYNEQFF. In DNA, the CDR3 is TGTGCCAGCATGTACAGGGGCCTTTCGTCCTACAATGAGCAGTTCTTC.